The rows below give T cell receptor beta chains drawn from one sample of a study of radiation and T cells in renal cell carcinoma. Only in-frame clones appear in the TCRdb table, and some are missing; sequencing was by immunoSEQ multiplex PCR. Of tens of thousands of clones detected, 80% appear once; the ten largest clones hold about 30%. This material consisted of blood, taken from a patient whose treatment included radiotherapy and nephrectomy. All receptors come from a woman in her 70s with renal cell carcinoma. The CDR3 runs from the conserved cysteine through the conserved F or W. Each record gives: clone size, D gene, V gene, J gene, CDR3 protein, CDR3 DNA. A D gene is named only where the DNA matches it firmly. Size tells how often a clone was seen (once, few, many) or the class of an expanded clone, and some rows leave it out.

>once|TRBD1|TRBV18|TRBJ1-5
CASSPGTEAQHF
TGTGCCAGCTCACCTGGGACAGAGGCCCAGCATTTT
>once|-|TRBV9|TRBJ1-2
CASSEGGDGYGYTF
TGTGCCAGCAGCGAGGGGGGTGATGGCTATGGCTACACCTTC
>-|-|TRBV11-2|TRBJ1-2
CASSATVYGYTF
TGTGCCAGCAGCGCGACAGTCTATGGCTACACCTTC
>-|-|TRBV5-8|TRBJ1-3
CASSLRLRGNTIYF
TGTGCCAGCAGCTTGCGATTGAGAGGAAACACCATATATTTT
>-|-|TRBV5-1|TRBJ2-1
CASSLGQENDEQFF
TGCGCCAGCAGCTTGGGACAGGAGAATGATGAGCAGTTCTTC
>few|-|TRBV9|TRBJ2-2
CASSVTGQGRELFF
TGTGCCAGCAGCGTAACGGGGCAGGGGAGGGAGCTGTTTTTT
>-|TRBD1|TRBV19|TRBJ2-3
CASTGQGASDTQYF
TGTGCCAGTACGGGACAGGGTGCATCCGATACGCAGTATTTT
>few|-|TRBV5-1|TRBJ1-4
CASRTAGPNEKLFF
TGCGCCAGCCGGACGGCGGGCCCCAATGAAAAACTGTTTTTT
>once|-|TRBV6-5|TRBJ1-1
CASRRDTEAFF
TGTGCCAGCAGAAGGGACACTGAAGCTTTCTTT
>-|-|TRBV10-3|TRBJ1-2
CAISESSGAHGYTF
TGTGCCATCAGTGAGTCGTCAGGGGCCCATGGCTACACCTTC
>-|-|TRBV7-3|TRBJ1-2
CASITGKGYGYTF
TGTGCCAGCATTACAGGGAAAGGGTATGGCTACACCTTC
>-|-|TRBV11-3|TRBJ2-7
CASSLGLQAEQYF
TGTGCCAGCAGCTTAGGGCTCCAAGCCGAGCAGTACTTC
>-|-|TRBV5-4|TRBJ1-3
CASSLIGSSGNTIYF
TGTGCCAGCAGCTTGATCGGGTCCTCTGGAAACACCATATATTTT
>-|TRBD1|TRBV2|TRBJ2-7
CASSEQGQGQYEQYF
TGTGCCAGCAGTGAACAGGGACAGGGGCAGTACGAGCAGTACTTC
>-|-|TRBV5-6|TRBJ2-7
CASSLTGGYEQYF
TGTGCCAGCAGCTTGACAGGTGGCTACGAGCAGTACTTC
>-|TRBD2|TRBV5-1|TRBJ2-5
CASSHGTSGQETQYF
TGCGCCAGCAGCCATGGGACTAGCGGACAAGAGACCCAGTACTTC
>-|TRBD1|TRBV6-6|TRBJ1-4
CASAGQVNEKLFF
TGTGCCAGCGCGGGACAGGTTAATGAAAAACTGTTTTTT
>-|-|TRBV6-6|TRBJ2-1
CASKDSDWDEQFF
TGTGCCAGCAAAGACAGCGATTGGGATGAGCAGTTCTTC
>-|TRBD1|TRBV25-1|TRBJ2-5
CASKQGARETQYF
TGTGCCAGCAAACAGGGGGCAAGGGAGACCCAGTACTTC
>-|TRBD2|TRBV30|TRBJ2-2
CAWTLAGGALKELFF
TGTGCCTGGACCCTAGCGGGAGGGGCCTTGAAGGAGCTGTTTTTT
>-|-|TRBV15|TRBJ1-4
CATSRDRGATNEKLFF
TGTGCCACCAGCAGAGATCGGGGGGCAACTAATGAAAAACTGTTTTTT
>once|TRBD1|TRBV5-1|TRBJ1-4
CASSGQGVNEKLFF
TGCGCCAGCAGCGGACAGGGGGTTAACGAAAAACTGTTTTTT
>-|-|TRBV30|TRBJ2-1
CAWSQKLRVYNEQFF
TGTGCCTGGAGTCAGAAGCTACGGGTCTACAATGAGCAGTTCTTC
>-|-|TRBV7-7|TRBJ2-5
CASGEGYQETQYF
TGTGCCAGCGGAGAGGGGTACCAAGAGACCCAGTACTTC
>-|TRBD1|TRBV27|TRBJ1-2
CASSTRRTGGSYTF
TGTGCCAGCAGTACTCGCCGGACAGGGGGCTCTTACACCTTC
>-|TRBD1|TRBV18|TRBJ2-4
CASSPPDRALAKNIQYF
TGTGCCAGCTCACCCCCTGACAGGGCCTTAGCCAAAAACATTCAGTACTTC
>-|TRBD1|TRBV11-3|TRBJ1-2
CASSLTGGRGYTF
TGTGCCAGCAGCTTGACAGGGGGACGTGGCTACACCTTC
>once|TRBD1|TRBV6-1|TRBJ1-1
CASRTTGGNTEAFF
TGTGCCAGCAGAACGACAGGGGGCAACACTGAAGCTTTCTTT